This T cell receptor beta chain originates from a study of vaccination and CD4 T cells after COVID-19. Trimming stripped 7 bases from V and 0 bases from J, with 12 bases between. From germline, CDR1 is SGHVS and CDR2 FQNEAQ. The CDR3 is 14 residues long. The Oncomine TCR Beta short-read assay sequenced DNA from cultured CD4+ T cells. TCRdb used MiXCR to reprocess the PCR reads, holding one entry per CDR3 protein. This sample has around 27,000 distinct CDR3 sequences; 36% occur once, and the top ten carry about 3.4%. The time point was: late sampling 161 to 241 days after vaccination in three convalescent patients. The treatment denotes: approximately 11-day PBMC culture with coronavirus spike peptide pools or control peptides (ViraFEST assay). Negative selection isolated the CD4+ T cells once the cells had been cultured for under 13 days. This clonotype came up a few times. Antigen unknown.

The source was CD4+ T cells from blood, cultured in vitro, collected about 7 months after SARS-CoV-2 vaccination. This sequence was found in a human donor who had recovered from COVID-19. The chain joins TRBV7-8 to TRBJ1-1; tentatively, D is TRBD1 (5 bases). CDR3: CASKTTVVNTEAFF. For the CDR3, the DNA is TGTGCCAGCAAGACGACAGTAGTGAACACTGAAGCTTTCTTT.